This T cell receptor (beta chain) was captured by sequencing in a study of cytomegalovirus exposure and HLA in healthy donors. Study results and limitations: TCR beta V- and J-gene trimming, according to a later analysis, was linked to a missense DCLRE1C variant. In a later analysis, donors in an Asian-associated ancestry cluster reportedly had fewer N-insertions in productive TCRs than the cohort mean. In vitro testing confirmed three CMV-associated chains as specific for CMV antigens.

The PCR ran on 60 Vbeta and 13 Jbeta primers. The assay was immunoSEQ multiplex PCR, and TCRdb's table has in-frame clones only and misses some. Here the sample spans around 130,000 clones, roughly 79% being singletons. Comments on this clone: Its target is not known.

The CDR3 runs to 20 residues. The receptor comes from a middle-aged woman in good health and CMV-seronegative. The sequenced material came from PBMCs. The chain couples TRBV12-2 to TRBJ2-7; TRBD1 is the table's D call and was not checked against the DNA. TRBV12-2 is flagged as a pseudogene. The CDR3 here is CASRYLTRGLQGKIFHEQYF. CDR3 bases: TGTGCAAGTCGCTACCTAACAAGAGGGCTACAGGGTAAAATATTCCACGAGCAGTACTTC.